The next 18 T cell receptor beta chains were all read from a single sample in a study of cytomegalovirus exposure and HLA in healthy donors. Method: immunoSEQ multiplex PCR; TCRdb's copy keeps in-frame clones and lacks some. The repertoire consists of about 130,000 clones, with roughly 87% occurring once and the leading ten covering roughly 1.2%. Sequencing used PBMCs. Receptors originate from a woman younger than 30 in good health and CMV-seronegative.

CDR3 in amino acids: CASSLPGNSGNTIYF. The CDR3 nucleotides read TGTGCCAGCAGCTTACCCGGGAACTCTGGAAACACCATATATTTT. The chain is built from TRBV5-4 and TRBJ1-3; no reliable D call. Trimming cost V 2 bases and J 0 bases, with 9 bases left between them. The V gene's germline CDR1 is SGHNT and CDR2 YYREEE (reference sequence). This CDR3 is built from 15 residues. The full variable domain, rest sourced from reference TRBV5-4 and TRBJ1-3, is ETGVTQSPTHLIKTRGQQVTLRCSSQSGHNTVSWYQQALGQGPQFIFQYYREEENGRGNFPPRFSGLQFPNYSSELNVNALELDDSALYLCASSLPGNSGNTIYFGEGSWLTVV.

In nucleotides, the CDR3 is TGTGCCACTGTTCCAGGGGGCAACTATGGCTACACCTTC. This gives the protein CATVPGGNYGYTF. V is TRBV19 and J is TRBJ1-2, with 8 bases that match TRBD1. V dropped 10 bases and J dropped 2; count of bases not matched to a gene: 6. The CDR3 runs 13 residues. Germline CDR1 reads LNHDA; CDR2 reads SQIVND (reference sequence).

The chain couples TRBV11-2 to TRBJ1-4; D perhaps matches TRBD1 (5 bases). The CDR3 spans 16 residues. V was cut by 5 bases and J by 0 bases, with 13 bases left in between. Germline V lookup: CDR1 SGHAT, CDR2 FQNNGV. The CDR3 sequence: CASSPLLQATNEKLFF. The DNA for the CDR3 is TGTGCCAGCAGCCCCCTTTTACAGGCAACTAATGAAAAACTGTTTTTT. Based on the CDR3 plus reference TRBV11-2 and TRBJ1-4, the full variable domain is EAGVAQSPRYKIIEKRQSVAFWCNPISGHATLYWYQQILGQGPKLLIQFQNNGVVDDSQLPKDRFSAERLKGVDSTLKIQPAKLEDSAVYLCASSPLLQATNEKLFFGSGTQLSVL.

The rearrangement links TRBV27 to TRBJ1-2; TRBD1 matches 7 bases. The V gene end was trimmed by 2 bases and the J gene end by 1 base; junction bases not matched to a gene: 4. The CDR3 covers 15 residues. CDR1 is MNHEY and CDR2 is SMNVEV in the germline V gene (reference sequence). This CDR3 is CASSLQGVLNYGYTF. DNA for the CDR3: TGTGCCAGCAGTTTACAGGGGGTCCTTAACTATGGCTACACCTTC.

J is TRBJ2-3 and V is TRBV18; TRBD2 matches at 10 bases. Germline CDR1 KGHSH, CDR2 LQKENI. The ends lost 5 bases at V and 4 bases at J; junction bases unmatched: 0. The CDR3 totals 13 residues. The CDR3 here is CASSGTSADTQYF. In DNA form, the CDR3 reads TGTGCCAGCTCAGGGACTAGCGCAGATACGCAGTATTTT.

The J gene is TRBJ2-3, the V gene TRBV9; possible D gene TRBD2, 6 bases. From germline, CDR1 is SGDLS and CDR2 YYNGEE. Trimming stripped 2 bases from V and 4 bases from J, with 11 bases between. The CDR3 length is 14 residues. CDR3 sequence (DNA): TGTGCCAGCAGCGTCCTAGCGATCGCAGATACGCAGTATTTT. This gives the protein CASSVLAIADTQYF. Variable domain in full (rest from reference TRBV9 and TRBJ2-3): DSGVTQTPKHLITATGQRVTLRCSPRSGDLSVYWYQQSLDQGLQFLIQYYNGEERAKGNILERFSAQQFPDLHSELNLSSLELGDSALYFCASSVLAIADTQYFGPGTRLTVL.

The chain couples TRBV19 to TRBJ1-2, with TRBD1 identical over 7 bases. This CDR3 has 13 residues. The germline gives CDR1 LNHDA, CDR2 SQIVND (reference sequence). Trimming at V came to 3 bases and at J to 8 bases, leaving 6 bases not matched to a gene. In nucleotides, the CDR3 is TGTGCCAGTAGTATCGACAGGGTGGTCGGCTACACCTTC. Residues: CASSIDRVVGYTF.

The gene calls are TRBV9 and TRBJ2-7, with TRBD2 matching 7 bases. Trimming removed 0 bases from V and 2 bases from J; junction bases left unmatched: 5. Germline assignment: CDR1 SGDLS and CDR2 YYNGEE. The CDR3 is 15 amino acids. CDR3: CASSVDGGGPYEQYF. For the CDR3, the DNA is TGTGCCAGCAGCGTAGACGGCGGGGGACCCTACGAGCAGTACTTC. The variable domain in full, with the rest retrieved from reference TRBV9 and TRBJ2-7, is DSGVTQTPKHLITATGQRVTLRCSPRSGDLSVYWYQQSLDQGLQFLIQYYNGEERAKGNILERFSAQQFPDLHSELNLSSLELGDSALYFCASSVDGGGPYEQYFGPGTRLTVT.

This chain links TRBV7-3 with TRBJ1-1; 8 bases line up with TRBD1. J lost 5 bases, V lost 3 bases, and 2 bases had no gene match. The CDR3 is 13 residues long. Germline V CDR1 and CDR2: SGHTA, FQGTGA. This CDR3 reads CASSLDRDTEAFF. The CDR3 DNA sequence: TGTGCCAGCAGCTTGGACAGGGATACTGAAGCTTTCTTT.

The CDR3 coding sequence is TGTGCCAGCAGGAGGGAGAACACTGAAGCTTTCTTT. The encoded protein is CASRRENTEAFF. The chain links TRBV7-9 to TRBJ1-1; D gene ambiguous. V dropped 6 bases and J dropped 1 base, with 6 bases sitting between them. There are 12 residues in the CDR3. The germline V gene has CDR1 SEHNR and CDR2 FQNEAQ (reference sequence).

The chain has TRBV30 and TRBJ1-5, with D perhaps TRBD1 (6 bases). V dropped 4 bases and J dropped 3 bases, with 10 bases sitting between them. CDR3 length: 13 amino acids. Germline CDR1 reads GTSNPN; CDR2 reads SVGIG (reference sequence). This CDR3 is CAWIRGANQPQHF. The CDR3 DNA is TGTGCCTGGATCCGGGGGGCCAATCAGCCCCAGCATTTT.

J is TRBJ2-7 and V is TRBV5-1; D is unresolved. Trimming pared 4 bases from V and 5 bases from J, leaving 16 bases between. In germline, CDR1 is SGHRS, CDR2 YFSETQ. This CDR3 contains 14 residues. CDR3 bases: TGCGCCAGCAGCCCCGTTGTCAGGTCCGACGAGCAGTACTTC. This encodes CASSPVVRSDEQYF.

This clone occurred a few times. The chain carries TRBV19 and TRBJ2-5, with 9 bases identical to TRBD1. The germline V gene encodes CDR1 LNHDA and CDR2 SQIVND (reference sequence). This CDR3 comprises 15 residues. V trimming: 4 bases; J trimming: 5 bases; junction bases outside the gene matches: 8. In DNA, the CDR3 is TGTGCCAGTAGTAGGCGGGACAGGGATAGGGAGACCCAGTACTTC. Translating it yields CASSRRDRDRETQYF.

The V gene is TRBV5-4, the J gene TRBJ1-2; D gene unclear. V dropped 1 base and J dropped 1 base, with 8 bases sitting between them. CDR3 size: 14 residues. Germline-derived CDR1 and CDR2 are SGHNT and YYREEE (reference sequence). The CDR3 region has the DNA TGTGCCAGCAGCTTGACAGACGTTAACTATGGCTACACCTTC. Protein: CASSLTDVNYGYTF.

The chain links TRBV7-8 to TRBJ1-5; 8 bases line up with TRBD1. The CDR3 totals 19 residues. V shed 5 bases and J 0 bases; nucleotides not matched to a gene: 15. Germline V gene data show CDR1 as SGHVS and CDR2 as FQNEAQ. Here the CDR3 reads CASSQRTGHTRDSNQPQHF. The CDR3 region has the DNA TGTGCCAGCAGCCAACGGACAGGGCATACTAGAGATAGCAATCAGCCCCAGCATTTT. Complete variable domain (other parts from reference TRBV7-8 and TRBJ1-5): GAGVSQSPRYKVAKRGQDVALRCDPISGHVSLFWYQQALGQGPEFLTYFQNEAQLDKSGLPSDRFFAERPEGSVSTLKIQRTQQEDSAVYLCASSQRTGHTRDSNQPQHFGDGTRLSIL.

The chain carries TRBV4-1 and TRBJ2-5; no clear D gene. Germline V lookup: CDR1 MGHRA, CDR2 YSYEKL. The ends were cut back, 1 base at V and 3 bases at J, with 9 bases in the middle. The CDR3 is 14 amino acids. CDR3 bases: TGCGCCAGCAGCCAAGTCCCCCTTAAAGAGACCCAGTACTTC. Its translation: CASSQVPLKETQYF.

CDR3 sequence: CASSFYSGGSYNEQFF. The CDR3 nucleotides read TGTGCCAGCAGTTTTTATAGCGGGGGTTCCTACAATGAGCAGTTCTTC. The chain employs TRBV27 and TRBJ2-1; 9 bases align to TRBD2. This CDR3 contains 16 residues. J was trimmed by 1 base and V by 3 bases; bases with no gene match: 4. Looked up from germline, CDR1 is MNHEY and CDR2 is SMNVEV (reference sequence).

CDR3 amino acids: CASSLTGPSYNEQFF. In DNA, the CDR3 is TGCGCCAGCAGCTTGACAGGACCTTCCTACAATGAGCAGTTCTTC. This rearrangement joins TRBV5-1 to TRBJ2-1; D may be TRBD1 (5 bases). Germline CDR1 and CDR2: SGHRS and YFSETQ. V was cut by 1 base and J by 1 base, with 9 bases left in between. The CDR3 runs 15 residues.